Listed below are T cell receptor beta chains from one sample, sequenced in a study of T cell responses to AZD1222 COVID-19 vaccine. The table came from immunoSEQ multiplex PCR; TCRdb's copy has only in-frame clones and leaves some out. The table shows approximately 150,000 clones, with approximately 90% occurring only once. This sample comprised peripheral blood, obtained on day 0 of AZD1222 vaccination. These receptors all come from an adult in good health. Both conserved end residues are part of each CDR3.

j_call: TRBJ1-3
v_call: TRBV19
cdr3_aa: CASTRPAGNTIYF

j_call: TRBJ2-1
v_call: TRBV11-2
cdr3_aa: CASSLKGGYNEQFF

j_call: TRBJ2-2
v_call: TRBV3-1/TRBV3-2
cdr3_aa: CASSSFGGTGELFF

j_call: TRBJ1-2
v_call: TRBV7-8
cdr3_aa: CASNSRADLRESNYGYTF

j_call: TRBJ1-5
v_call: TRBV7-2
cdr3_aa: CASSFDGHNQPQHF

j_call: TRBJ2-1
v_call: TRBV7-9
cdr3_aa: CASSSGLAGINEQFF

j_call: TRBJ2-2
v_call: TRBV6-5
cdr3_aa: CASSYSGSGELFF

j_call: TRBJ2-7
v_call: TRBV23-1
cdr3_aa: CASSQSQRQSSYEQYF

j_call: TRBJ1-5
v_call: TRBV19
cdr3_aa: CASSYGGSYSNQPQHF

j_call: TRBJ2-5
v_call: TRBV30
cdr3_aa: CAWSLVGTGWQETQYF

j_call: TRBJ2-3
v_call: TRBV7-3
cdr3_aa: CASSLLESTDTQYF

j_call: TRBJ2-7
v_call: TRBV11-3
cdr3_aa: CASSLAMSYEQYF

j_call: TRBJ2-2
v_call: TRBV4-3
cdr3_aa: CASSRGGNTGELFF

j_call: TRBJ1-2
v_call: TRBV9
cdr3_aa: CASSPLGQPYTPYGYTF

j_call: TRBJ2-7
v_call: TRBV6-5
cdr3_aa: CASSLDREDEQYF

j_call: TRBJ2-5
v_call: TRBV6-4
cdr3_aa: CASSGTSGPQETQYF

j_call: TRBJ1-1
v_call: TRBV7-8
cdr3_aa: CASSPYWGGTEAFF

j_call: TRBJ2-4
v_call: TRBV28
cdr3_aa: CASSFGGSKNIQYF

j_call: TRBJ2-5
v_call: TRBV27
cdr3_aa: CASSPREGLAGGPETQYF

j_call: TRBJ1-3
v_call: TRBV6-6
cdr3_aa: CASSPLGGPYSGNTIYF

j_call: TRBJ1-1
v_call: TRBV10-3
cdr3_aa: CAIGENRADTEAFF

j_call: TRBJ2-7
v_call: TRBV11-3
cdr3_aa: CASSLRDTYEQYF

j_call: TRBJ2-6
v_call: TRBV6-2/TRBV6-3
cdr3_aa: CASSYSSGANVLTF

j_call: TRBJ2-1
v_call: TRBV28
cdr3_aa: CASSLFGGLGYNEQFF

j_call: TRBJ1-3
v_call: TRBV19
cdr3_aa: CASQQGGLGTIYF

j_call: TRBJ2-3
v_call: TRBV28
cdr3_aa: CASRVPLGAQYF

j_call: TRBJ1-1
v_call: TRBV27
cdr3_aa: CASSTLPMGTTKF

j_call: TRBJ1-5
v_call: TRBV19
cdr3_aa: CASSPGAGQSQHF

j_call: TRBJ2-2
v_call: TRBV25-1
cdr3_aa: CASTSAGGRNTGELFF

j_call: TRBJ1-1
v_call: TRBV5-5
cdr3_aa: CASSFEGYTEAFF

j_call: TRBJ2-3
v_call: TRBV11-3
cdr3_aa: CASSLYGLGDTDTQYF

j_call: TRBJ1-2
v_call: TRBV28
cdr3_aa: CASSSGGAPSYTF

j_call: TRBJ2-3
v_call: TRBV11-3
cdr3_aa: CASSARVTSGTGDTQYF

j_call: TRBJ1-4
v_call: TRBV3-1/TRBV3-2
cdr3_aa: CASSQNVGGDEKLFF

j_call: TRBJ2-5
v_call: TRBV6-6
cdr3_aa: CASIRTALTGETQYF

j_call: TRBJ1-2
v_call: TRBV28
cdr3_aa: CASSQIYGYTF

j_call: TRBJ2-7
v_call: TRBV5-1
cdr3_aa: CASSSTSRAYEQYF

j_call: TRBJ1-3
v_call: TRBV3-1/TRBV3-2
cdr3_aa: CATRSSGGHTIYF

j_call: TRBJ1-1
v_call: TRBV5-1
cdr3_aa: CASSTGLLNTEAFF

j_call: TRBJ2-1
v_call: TRBV5-1
cdr3_aa: CASSFLAGGSNEQFF

j_call: TRBJ2-1
v_call: TRBV2
cdr3_aa: CASSVLGGLEWGEQFF

j_call: TRBJ2-7
v_call: TRBV20-1
cdr3_aa: CSSGLDEQYF

j_call: TRBJ1-2
v_call: TRBV6-2/TRBV6-3
cdr3_aa: CASSLQGPNYGYTF

j_call: TRBJ1-5
v_call: TRBV12-3/TRBV12-4
cdr3_aa: CASRRTQGPQHF

j_call: TRBJ2-3
v_call: TRBV6-4
cdr3_aa: CASSDSGNGKADTQYF

j_call: TRBJ2-2
v_call: TRBV27
cdr3_aa: CASSLSFANTGELFF